These T cell receptor beta chains were read from a single sample in a study of technical replicates of blood from a few donors. Repertoires were generated with immunoSEQ multiplex PCR, while TCRdb's copy carries only in-frame clones and drops some. The sample has some 80,000 clones; about 94% are singletons. Sequenced input: T cells isolated from PBMCs. These TCRs come from a human donor in good health. The CDR3 runs from the conserved cysteine through the conserved F or W. D genes are given only for firm matches. Not all rows give a size; the values are once, few, many and, for expanded clones, a class.

d_call	v_call	j_call	clone_size	cdr3_nt	cdr3_aa
NA	TRBV6-7	TRBJ2-2	NA	TGTGCCAGCAGTTACTCGGACTTCTGCGCTACCGGGGAGCTGTTTTTT	CASSYSDFCATGELFF
NA	TRBV5-6	TRBJ2-7	NA	TGTGCCAGCAGCTCGACAAACATAGCCTACGAGCAGTACTTC	CASSSTNIAYEQYF
NA	TRBV10-3	TRBJ1-5	NA	TGTGCCATCAGTGGTCAGGGTGACCAGCCCCAGCATTTT	CAISGQGDQPQHF
TRBD1	TRBV5-4	TRBJ2-3	NA	TGTGCCAGCAGCTCGGACAGGGCGGGCACAGATACGCAGTATTTT	CASSSDRAGTDTQYF
TRBD1	TRBV5-8	TRBJ1-1	NA	TGTGCCAGCAGCTGGGGACAGGGTAACACTGAAGCTTTCTTT	CASSWGQGNTEAFF
TRBD1	TRBV6-5	TRBJ1-5	NA	TGTGCCAGCAGTAGGGACAGACGGGACCAGCCCCAGCATTTT	CASSRDRRDQPQHF
NA	TRBV30	TRBJ1-1	few	TGTGCCGGATTTATAGGAAGTAGCATGAACACTGAAGCTTTCTTT	CAGFIGSSMNTEAFF
TRBD2	TRBV11-2	TRBJ2-7	NA	TGTGCCAGCAGATATAGCGGGAGAACCACCTACGAGCAGTACTTC	CASRYSGRTTYEQYF
NA	TRBV19	TRBJ2-5	once	TGTGCCAGTAGTCCCCAGGGGGGTGAGACCCAGTACTTC	CASSPQGGETQYF
TRBD2	TRBV7-8	TRBJ2-7	NA	TGTGCCAGCAGCCCACGGACTAGCGGGAACCCATCCTACGAGCAGTACTTC	CASSPRTSGNPSYEQYF
TRBD1	TRBV5-6	TRBJ2-4	NA	TGTGCCAGCAGCTTGGCGGTAGGGGGCACGGTCATTCAGTACTTC	CASSLAVGGTVIQYF
NA	TRBV7-8	TRBJ1-2	NA	TGTGCCAGCAGCTTTGTACAGGGCCCTAACTATGGCTACACCTTC	CASSFVQGPNYGYTF
NA	TRBV6-1	TRBJ2-7	NA	TGTGCCAGCGGACTCCCCAGGTACGAGCAGTACTTC	CASGLPRYEQYF
TRBD1	TRBV14	TRBJ2-1	NA	TGTGCCAGCAGCCAAGATCTGGGACAGGGGCCCTCCTACAATGAGCAGTTCTTC	CASSQDLGQGPSYNEQFF
TRBD1	TRBV2	TRBJ1-2	NA	TGTGCCAGCAGTTCCGACAGGGCCTTAGGATCCTATGTCTACACCTTC	CASSSDRALGSYVYTF
TRBD1	TRBV10-3	TRBJ2-7	NA	TGTGCCATCAGTGTCGACAGGGATTACGAGCAGTACTTC	CAISVDRDYEQYF
NA	TRBV11-2	TRBJ2-3	NA	TGTGCCAGCATCCCCGTAAATTCTGATACGCAGTATTTT	CASIPVNSDTQYF
NA	TRBV10-3	TRBJ2-2	NA	TGTGCCATCATAAGGGGTAACACCGGGGAGCTGTTTTTT	CAIIRGNTGELFF
NA	TRBV5-4	TRBJ2-5	NA	TGTGCCAGCAGCTTGGATGTCGCGGACCAAGAGACCCAGTACTTC	CASSLDVADQETQYF
NA	TRBV10-3	TRBJ1-2	NA	TGTGCCATCAGTGAGTTGGACAGCGGGGGTAAAGCTAACTATGGCTACACCTTC	CAISELDSGGKANYGYTF
TRBD2	TRBV11-2	TRBJ2-3	NA	TGTGCCAGCAGCTTGCGGGGGATGTATAGCACAGATACGCAGTATTTT	CASSLRGMYSTDTQYF
TRBD1	TRBV6-4	TRBJ2-1	NA	TGTGCCAGCAGTGACAGGGGGCTCTACAATGAGCAGTTCTTC	CASSDRGLYNEQFF
NA	TRBV7-9	TRBJ1-5	NA	TGTGCCAGCAGCCTCCCGGGACAGCCCCAGCATTTT	CASSLPGQPQHF
TRBD1	TRBV7-2	TRBJ1-2	NA	TGTGCCAGCAGAACAACAGGGGTTAAGTATATTGGCGGCTACACCTTC	CASRTTGVKYIGGYTF
NA	TRBV7-6	TRBJ2-7	NA	TGTGCCAGCAGCTCAACCGCGGGACTCCGGGAACAGTACTTC	CASSSTAGLREQYF
TRBD2	TRBV6-1	TRBJ2-5	NA	TGTGCCAGCAGTGAAGCCGGGGGGAGGGAGACCCAGTACTTC	CASSEAGGRETQYF
NA	TRBV11-1	TRBJ2-7	NA	TGTGCCAGCAGCTTCTCCGGGTCTACCTACGAGCAGTACTTC	CASSFSGSTYEQYF
TRBD1	TRBV19	TRBJ1-2	NA	TGTGCCAGTAGTATAAGGGGGACAGGGTATGGCTACACCTTC	CASSIRGTGYGYTF
NA	TRBV6-8	TRBJ1-3	NA	TGTGCCAGATCGAGGGTAATAGAAAACACCATATATTTT	CARSRVIENTIYF
NA	TRBV2	TRBJ1-1	NA	TGTGCCAGCAGTGAACAGACAGAGGCCGAGAACACTGAAGCTTTCTTT	CASSEQTEAENTEAFF
NA	TRBV27	TRBJ2-7	NA	TGTGCCAGCAGCAGTGTCGAGGACTACGCCTACGAGCAGTACTTC	CASSSVEDYAYEQYF
TRBD2	TRBV6-4	TRBJ2-1	NA	TGTGCCAGCAGTGACTCGAAGCGGGAGGGTTACAATGAGCAGTTCTTC	CASSDSKREGYNEQFF
NA	TRBV6-5	TRBJ2-7	few	TGTGCCAGCAGTTACGACAGAACCTACGAGCAGTACTTC	CASSYDRTYEQYF
NA	TRBV7-3	TRBJ2-2	NA	TGTGCCAGCAGCCACGAGCGGGCCGGGGAGCTGTTTTTT	CASSHERAGELFF
TRBD1	TRBV27	TRBJ1-3	once	TGTGCCAGCAGAGACAGGGGGCTCTCTGGAAACACCATATATTTT	CASRDRGLSGNTIYF
NA	TRBV9	TRBJ2-7	NA	TGTGCCAGCAGCGTCTCTGCCAGCTCCTACGAGCAGTACTTC	CASSVSASSYEQYF
NA	TRBV28	TRBJ2-3	NA	TGTGCCAGCAGGGACCGACAGTTACCCTACACAGATACGCAGTATTTT	CASRDRQLPYTDTQYF
NA	TRBV9	TRBJ1-1	NA	TGTGCCAGCAGCGTAGGACAGGCCTTTAACACTGAAGCTTTCTTT	CASSVGQAFNTEAFF
TRBD1	TRBV6-5	TRBJ1-1	NA	TGTGCCAGCAGCTCGGACAGGGGAATGGAGGCTTTCTTT	CASSSDRGMEAFF
TRBD2	TRBV5-4	TRBJ2-1	NA	TGTGCCAGCAGCTTGGGGGGACTAGCGGGAGGAACCTACAATGAGCAGTTCTTC	CASSLGGLAGGTYNEQFF
NA	TRBV9	TRBJ2-3	NA	TGTGCCAGCAGCGTGACTTCTGCGCACACAGATACGCAGTATTTT	CASSVTSAHTDTQYF
TRBD2	TRBV18	TRBJ2-2	NA	TGTGCCAGCTCACCACAGGCTAGCGGGAGTACCGGGGAGCTGTTTTTT	CASSPQASGSTGELFF
NA	TRBV5-1	TRBJ2-3	NA	TGCGCCAGCAGCTTCGCGGGAAGGGGCACAGATACGCAGTATTTT	CASSFAGRGTDTQYF
TRBD2	TRBV7-3	TRBJ2-1	NA	TGTGCCAGCAGCCCCGGGACTAGCGGCTACAATGAGCAGTTCTTC	CASSPGTSGYNEQFF
NA	TRBV10-3	TRBJ1-2	NA	TGTGCCATCAGTGGGGGGCAGGGTGAAGGCTACACCTTC	CAISGGQGEGYTF
TRBD2	TRBV7-9	TRBJ2-5	NA	TGTGCCAGCAGCTACTCGGGACTAGCGGGAAGAGAGACCCAGTACTTC	CASSYSGLAGRETQYF
NA	TRBV9	TRBJ1-2	once	TGTGCCAGCAGCTCCGGACACCTTAACTATGGCTACACCTTC	CASSSGHLNYGYTF
NA	TRBV9	TRBJ2-7	NA	TGTGCCAGCAGCGTAGAATGGAGCGACTACGAGCAGTACTTC	CASSVEWSDYEQYF
NA	TRBV18	TRBJ2-7	NA	TGTGCCAGCTCACCTCAGGACAGCTCCTACGAGCAGTACTTC	CASSPQDSSYEQYF
NA	TRBV18	TRBJ2-1	NA	TGTGCCAGCTCACCACCCTCTAGCGCCTACAATGAGCAGTTCTTC	CASSPPSSAYNEQFF
TRBD2	TRBV5-6	TRBJ2-7	NA	TGTGCCAGCCAAGGGCTAGCGGGAAGACACGAGCAGTACTTC	CASQGLAGRHEQYF
NA	TRBV10-2	TRBJ2-1	NA	TGCGCCAGCAGTGCTAGCCACTACAATGAGCAGTTCTTC	CASSASHYNEQFF
TRBD1	TRBV5-1	TRBJ2-5	NA	TGCGCCAGCAGCTTGGCCTGGAGACAGGGGGAGACCCAGTACTTC	CASSLAWRQGETQYF
NA	TRBV4-1	TRBJ2-7	NA	TGCGCCAGCAGCCCCCGACAGAACTACGAGCAGTACTTC	CASSPRQNYEQYF